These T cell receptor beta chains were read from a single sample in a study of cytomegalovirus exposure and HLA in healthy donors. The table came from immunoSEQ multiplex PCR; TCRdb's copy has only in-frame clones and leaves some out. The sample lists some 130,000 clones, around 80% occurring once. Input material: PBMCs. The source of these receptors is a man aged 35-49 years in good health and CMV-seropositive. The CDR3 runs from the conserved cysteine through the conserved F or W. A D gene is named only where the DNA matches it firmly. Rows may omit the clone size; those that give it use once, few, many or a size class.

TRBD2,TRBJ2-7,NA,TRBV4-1,CASSQEVVGLGAGEQYF,TGCGCCAGCAGCCAAGAGGTCGTGGGACTAGGTGCGGGCGAGCAGTACTTC
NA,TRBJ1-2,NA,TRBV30,CAWRQGRGYYGYTF,TGTGCCTGGAGACAGGGCAGGGGTTACTATGGCTACACCTTC
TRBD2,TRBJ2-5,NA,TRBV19,CATLATSGSQETQYF,TGTGCCACTTTGGCGACTAGCGGTTCTCAAGAGACCCAGTACTTC
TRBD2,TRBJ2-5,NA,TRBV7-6,CASTQSGRLAGAQETQYF,TGTGCCAGCACCCAAAGTGGGCGTCTAGCGGGAGCCCAAGAGACCCAGTACTTC
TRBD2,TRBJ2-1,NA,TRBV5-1,CASSSGLAGGGNEQFF,TGCGCCAGCAGCTCCGGACTAGCGGGAGGTGGCAATGAGCAGTTCTTC
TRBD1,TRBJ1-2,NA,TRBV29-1,CSVGGQKDGYTF,TGCAGCGTGGGGGGACAGAAAGATGGCTACACCTTC
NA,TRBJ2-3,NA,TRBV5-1,CASSPGTSPSTDTQYF,TGCGCCAGCAGCCCCGGGACTTCCCCTAGCACAGATACGCAGTATTTT
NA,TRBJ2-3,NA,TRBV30,CAVEGGATDTQYF,TGTGCAGTCGAGGGAGGCGCCACAGATACGCAGTATTTT
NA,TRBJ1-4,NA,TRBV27,CASSAMDSATNEKLFF,TGTGCCAGCAGTGCTATGGACAGTGCAACTAATGAAAAACTGTTTTTT
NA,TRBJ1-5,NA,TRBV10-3,CAIARDSNQPQHF,TGTGCCATCGCCCGGGATAGCAATCAGCCCCAGCATTTT
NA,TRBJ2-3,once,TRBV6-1,CASSVVGGTQYF,TGTGCCAGCAGTGTAGTAGGGGGTACGCAGTATTTT
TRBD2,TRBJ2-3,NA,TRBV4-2,CASSQDKASGRADTQYF,TGTGCCAGCAGCCAAGATAAGGCTAGCGGGAGGGCAGATACGCAGTATTTT
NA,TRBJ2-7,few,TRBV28,CASTPTRAHEQYF,TGTGCCAGCACCCCCACCAGGGCCCACGAGCAGTACTTC
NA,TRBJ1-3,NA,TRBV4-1,CASSQVMGTKFSLDQRNTIYF,TGCGCCAGCAGCCAAGTAATGGGGACTAAATTTTCTCTGGACCAGCGGAACACCATATATTTT
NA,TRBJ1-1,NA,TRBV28,CASSLPGGATEAFF,TGTGCCAGCAGTTTACCTGGAGGTGCCACTGAAGCTTTCTTT
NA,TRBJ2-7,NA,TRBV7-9,CASSPPGDEQYF,TGTGCCAGCAGCCCCCCGGGAGACGAGCAGTACTTC
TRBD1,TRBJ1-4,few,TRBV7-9,CASRGGTGGEKLFF,TGTGCCAGCAGGGGAGGGACAGGAGGAGAAAAACTGTTTTTT
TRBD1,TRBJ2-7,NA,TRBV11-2,CASSADTGGRDEQYF,TGTGCCAGCAGCGCAGACACAGGGGGACGCGACGAGCAGTACTTC
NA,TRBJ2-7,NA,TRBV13,CASSFGLNYEQYF,TGTGCCAGCAGCTTCGGACTTAACTACGAGCAGTACTTC
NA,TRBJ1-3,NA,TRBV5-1,CASSLHSGNTIYF,TGCGCCAGCAGCTTACACTCTGGAAACACCATATATTTT
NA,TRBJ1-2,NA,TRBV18,CASSPDRFHGYTF,TGTGCCAGCTCACCGGACAGATTTCATGGCTACACCTTC
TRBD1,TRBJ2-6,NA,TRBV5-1,CASSLQQGASSGANVLTF,TGCGCCAGCAGCCTACAACAGGGGGCCAGCTCTGGGGCCAACGTCCTGACTTTC
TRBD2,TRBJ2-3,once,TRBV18,CASSSRTSGSTDTQYF,TGTGCCAGCTCATCAAGGACTAGCGGGAGCACAGATACGCAGTATTTT
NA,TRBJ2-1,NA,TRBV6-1,CASSESLLEQFF,TGTGCCAGCAGTGAATCCCTCCTGGAGCAGTTCTTC
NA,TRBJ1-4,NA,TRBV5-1,CASSLVPGETEKLFF,TGCGCCAGCAGCTTGGTCCCAGGCGAGACTGAAAAACTGTTTTTT
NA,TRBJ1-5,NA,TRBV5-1,CASSLGQPSQGPQHF,TGCGCCAGCAGCCTCGGACAGCCCTCACAAGGGCCCCAGCATTTT
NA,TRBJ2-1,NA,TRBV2,CASSGGVNEQFF,TGTGCCAGCAGTGGAGGCGTCAATGAGCAGTTCTTC
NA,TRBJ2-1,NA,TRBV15,CATSRARGFNEQFF,TGTGCCACCAGCAGGGCCCGAGGCTTCAATGAGCAGTTCTTC
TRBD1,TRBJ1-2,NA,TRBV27,CASSLLAGGLYGYTF,TGTGCCAGCAGTTTATTGGCAGGGGGCCTCTATGGCTACACCTTC
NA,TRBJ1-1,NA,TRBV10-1,CASSPTGGGDTEAFF,TGCGCCAGCAGTCCAACGGGTGGAGGGGACACTGAAGCTTTCTTT
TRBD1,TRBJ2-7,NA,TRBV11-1,CASSLQGAEDEQYF,TGTGCCAGCAGCCTACAGGGGGCTGAGGACGAGCAGTACTTC
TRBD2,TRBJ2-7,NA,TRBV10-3,CAITGTSGRAQQYF,TGTGCCATCACTGGGACTAGCGGGAGGGCCCAGCAGTACTTC
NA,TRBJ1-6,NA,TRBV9,CASSEDSGEVHF,TGTGCCAGCAGCGAAGACTCAGGGGAAGTCCACTTT